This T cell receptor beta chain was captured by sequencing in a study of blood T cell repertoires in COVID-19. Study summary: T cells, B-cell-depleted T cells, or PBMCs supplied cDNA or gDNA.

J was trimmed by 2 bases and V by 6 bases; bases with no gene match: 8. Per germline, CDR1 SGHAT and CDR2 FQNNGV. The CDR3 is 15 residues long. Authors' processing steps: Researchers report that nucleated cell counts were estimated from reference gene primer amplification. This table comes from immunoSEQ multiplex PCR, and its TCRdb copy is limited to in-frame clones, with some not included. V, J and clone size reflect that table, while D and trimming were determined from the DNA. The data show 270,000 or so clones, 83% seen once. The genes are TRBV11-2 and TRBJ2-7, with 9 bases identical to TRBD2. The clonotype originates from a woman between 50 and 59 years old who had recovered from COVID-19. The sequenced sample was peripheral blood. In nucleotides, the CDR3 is TGTGCCAGCAGTTTCGGACTAGCGATTACCTACGAGCAGTACTTC. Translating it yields CASSFGLAITYEQYF.